The clone carrying this T cell receptor (beta chain) appeared once. This entry is derived from a study of shared clonotypes between healthy human individuals. V shed 0 bases and J 1 base; nucleotides not matched to a gene: 6. Germline lookup yields CDR1 SGHDN and CDR2 FVKESK. The CDR3 runs to 16 residues. Once extracted for a subset, genomic DNA was divided evenly among several immunoSEQ plates. Repertoires were generated with immunoSEQ multiplex PCR, while TCRdb's copy carries only in-frame clones and drops some. This sample has some 2,400,000 clones, with 95% found just once. The chain uses TRBV14 and TRBJ2-7, with 7 bases fitting TRBD1. The sequenced sample consisted of naive CD4+ T cells sorted from blood. As to subset: CD45RA+ positively selected. This TCR was recovered from a man aged 18 to 30 in good health. In DNA, the CDR3 is TGTGCCAGCAGCCAAGATAACAGGGGTTTATCCTACGAGCAGTACTTC. Translated: CASSQDNRGLSYEQYF. The full variable domain, completed using reference TRBV14 and TRBJ2-7, is EAGVTQFPSHSVIEKGQTVTLRCDPISGHDNLYWYRRVMGKEIKFLLHFVKESKQDESGMPNNRFLAERTGGTYSTLKVQPAELEDSGVYFCASSQDNRGLSYEQYFGPGTRLTVT.